This T cell receptor beta chain emerged from a study of CD8 T cells in ankylosing spondylitis. General study points: CD8+ disease-linked clones were present at relatively low frequencies in blood. There was a TCR beta motif, made of 7 or 8 highly homologous variants, that appeared characteristic of ankylosing spondylitis blood.

V lost 5 bases, J lost 0 bases, and 14 bases lay in between. This CDR3 comprises 16 residues. This clonotype was detected a few times. Its target is unknown. Researchers built TCR beta libraries using quantitative 5'-RACE with molecular barcodes. Using its own MiXCR run on the 5' RACE reads, TCRdb lists one record per CDR3 protein. The table lists about 480,000 distinct CDR3 sequences, more than 15% of them singletons. V and J are TRBV12-3 or TRBV12-4 and TRBJ1-3, with D uncertain. The source material was blood, either unsorted or a sorted T cell fraction (not recorded which). The source is a male donor with ankylosing spondylitis. CDR3 protein: CASSPRRTVSGNTIYF. DNA for the CDR3: TGTGCCAGCAGTCCGCGTCGGACGGTCTCTGGAAACACCATATATTTT.